The 16 T cell receptor beta chains in this list originate from one sample, sequenced in a study of shared clonotypes between healthy human individuals. TCRdb's copy holds only in-frame clones and misses some; the assay was immunoSEQ multiplex PCR. The sample records 1,100,000 or so clones, around 78% being singletons. Sequencing was done on a sample of memory CD4+ T cells from PBMCs. Subset in this sample: CD45RA-negative fraction. The receptors stem from a man younger than 35 in good health. Some clones in this sample may be carry-over from other donors' samples.

The chain is built from TRBV28 and TRBJ1-1; 7 bases map to TRBD1. This CDR3 comprises 14 residues. The junction had 5 bases not matched to a gene; V was cut back by 4 bases and J by 3 bases. CDR1 and CDR2 from the germline V gene are MDHEN and SYDVKM. CDR3 sequence reads: CASSYSGGHTEAFF. The CDR3 DNA sequence: TGTGCCAGCAGTTACTCAGGGGGTCACACTGAAGCTTTCTTT.

The J gene is TRBJ1-1, the V gene TRBV18, with TRBD1 as a possible D gene (5 bases). V was clipped by 0 bases and J by 3 bases, with 14 bases between them. This CDR3 contains 16 residues. From germline, CDR1 is KGHSH and CDR2 LQKENI. The CDR3 region is CASSPPVRGKYTEAFF. CDR3 in DNA: TGTGCCAGCTCACCACCAGTCCGGGGCAAATACACTGAAGCTTTCTTT. The full variable domain, completed using reference TRBV18 and TRBJ1-1, is NAGVMQNPRHLVRRRGQEARLRCSPMKGHSHVYWYRQLPEEGLKFMVYLQKENIIDESGMPKERFSAEFPKEGPSILRIQQVVRGDSAAYFCASSPPVRGKYTEAFFGQGTRLTVV.

In DNA, the CDR3 is TGTGCCAGCAGCCCGCTACCGAAAGAGACCCAGTACTTC. Translation: CASSPLPKETQYF. The chain couples TRBV7-3 to TRBJ2-5; unclear D gene. Germline assignment: CDR1 SGHTA and CDR2 FQGTGA. The CDR3 length is 13 residues. The V end lost 5 bases, the J end lost 3 bases, and 10 bases lay between the germline ends.

The V call is TRBV10-1, the J call TRBJ2-1; D ambiguous. V lost 1 base and J 1 base, leaving 8 bases between the germline ends. The length of the CDR3 is 15 residues. Germline V gene data show CDR1 as WNHNN and CDR2 as SYGVQD (reference sequence). CDR3 sequence: CASSELAWSYNEQFF. The CDR3 DNA reads as TGCGCCAGCAGTGAGTTAGCTTGGTCCTACAATGAGCAGTTCTTC.

The genes are TRBV5-1 and TRBJ1-1, with D perhaps TRBD1 (6 bases). The CDR3 has 12 amino acids. Germline lookup yields CDR1 SGHRS and CDR2 YFSETQ. V shed 7 bases and J shed 7 bases, with 14 bases lying between them. The CDR3 bases are TGCGCCAGCGTTGACTCAGGGGATGAAGCTTTCTTT. Encoded protein: CASVDSGDEAFF. Full variable domain (missing parts from reference TRBV5-1 and TRBJ1-1): KAGVTQTPRYLIKTRGQQVTLSCSPISGHRSVSWYQQTPGQGLQFLFEYFSETQRNKGNFPGRFSGRQFSNSRSEMNVSTLELGDSALYLCASVDSGDEAFFGQGTRLTVV.

As for this clone: This same CDR3 is encoded by further DNA sequences in the sample. The V and J genes are TRBV5-1 and TRBJ2-1; TRBD2 matches 9 bases. Germline V gene lookup returns CDR1 SGHRS and CDR2 YFSETQ. This CDR3 comprises 15 residues. J gave up 9 bases and V 0 bases, and 7 bases lay outside the gene matches. The CDR3 sequence: CASSLGSSGRSEQFF. CDR3 bases: TGCGCCAGCAGCTTGGGGAGTAGCGGGAGATCTGAGCAGTTCTTC. Together with reference TRBV5-1 and TRBJ2-1, the CDR3 gives the full variable domain: KAGVTQTPRYLIKTRGQQVTLSCSPISGHRSVSWYQQTPGQGLQFLFEYFSETQRNKGNFPGRFSGRQFSNSRSEMNVSTLELGDSALYLCASSLGSSGRSEQFFGPGTRLTVL.

The V call is TRBV27, the J call TRBJ2-7; D is undetermined. V shed 3 bases and J shed 2 bases, with 14 bases lying between them. Germline V gene sequence: CDR1 MNHEY, CDR2 SMNVEV (reference sequence). The CDR3 loop spans 15 amino acids. The chain's CDR3 is CASSFQPPRAYEQYF. As DNA, the CDR3 is TGTGCCAGCAGTTTTCAACCGCCCCGGGCCTACGAGCAGTACTTC.

This clone was counted only a few times. The chain combines TRBV2 with TRBJ1-1; D is unresolved. Germline values: CDR1 SNHLY, CDR2 FYNNEI. CDR3 length: 11 amino acids. With 4 bases removed from V and 10 bases from J, the gap between germline ends came to 10 bases. This chain's CDR3 is CASSVSLGAFF. In nucleotides, the CDR3 is TGTGCCAGCAGTGTTTCCTTGGGAGCTTTCTTT.

This clone was seen a single time. This CDR3 reads CASSPTSDPNQPQHF. CDR3 DNA: TGTGCCAGCAGCCCCACCTCTGACCCTAATCAGCCCCAGCATTTT. The gene calls are TRBV5-4 and TRBJ1-5; D is undetermined. CDR1 SGHNT and CDR2 YYREEE come from the germline V gene (reference sequence). There are 15 residues in the CDR3. V lost 4 bases and J 4 bases, leaving 15 bases between the germline ends.

The chain has TRBV5-1 and TRBJ2-1; tentative D call: TRBD2 (6 bases). This CDR3 region has 19 residues. Germline-derived CDR1 and CDR2 are SGHRS and YFSETQ. The V gene lost 0 bases and the J gene lost 3 bases, with 22 bases spanning the gap. CDR3 in DNA: TGCGCCAGCAGCTTGGCGGGGTCCGCGTGGAGGGTATACTACAATGAGCAGTTCTTC. Encoded protein: CASSLAGSAWRVYYNEQFF.

The chain couples TRBV4-1 to TRBJ1-3, with D maybe TRBD1 (6 bases). The CDR3 spans 15 residues. V lost 6 bases and J 7 bases, leaving 19 bases between the germline ends. The germline gives CDR1 MGHRA, CDR2 YSYEKL. CDR3 DNA: TGCGCCAGCAGGCGCACAGGGTCCGGGATGAACACCATATATTTT. This codes for CASRRTGSGMNTIYF.

This clone has a count of ten or more. The chain employs TRBV18 and TRBJ1-2, with D maybe TRBD1 (5 bases). Trimming cost V 5 bases and J 3 bases, with 19 bases left between them. CDR1 KGHSH and CDR2 LQKENI come from the germline V gene. CDR3 length: 16 residues. CDR3 DNA sequence: TGTGCCAGCTCAGAATACCAGGGTTTCCTCGACTATGGCTACACCTTC. Residues: CASSEYQGFLDYGYTF.

The V call is TRBV4-1, the J call TRBJ2-7; TRBD2 matches at 13 bases. After removal of 7 bases from V and 5 bases from J, the junction contained 17 bases not matched to a gene. CDR3 length: 18 amino acids. Looked up from germline, CDR1 is MGHRA and CDR2 is YSYEKL. Written as DNA, the CDR3 is TGCGCCAGCAACTCGGGACTAGCGGGAATGAAAGGGGAAAACGAGCAGTACTTC. Residues: CASNSGLAGMKGENEQYF.

The V call is TRBV28, the J call TRBJ2-1; 10 nucleotides line up with TRBD2. With 5 bases clipped from V and 5 bases from J, the junction kept 3 bases outside the gene matches. Per germline, CDR1 MDHEN and CDR2 SYDVKM. The CDR3 runs 14 residues. The CDR3 nucleotides are TGTGCCAGCAGTCCAGCGGGAGGGGACAATGAGCAGTTCTTC. Protein product: CASSPAGGDNEQFF.

The genes are TRBV28 and TRBJ1-5, with a tentative D call TRBD1 (5 bases). Germline V gene lookup returns CDR1 MDHEN and CDR2 SYDVKM. Trimming removed 3 bases at V and 6 bases at J, with 12 bases between. The length of the CDR3 is 14 residues. Here the CDR3 DNA reads TGTGCCAGCAGTTTTCCTACGGGACCTCAGCCCCAGCATTTT. This sequence encodes CASSFPTGPQPQHF.

This chain connects TRBV7-9 to TRBJ2-7; TRBD2 matches 9 bases. The germline V gene encodes CDR1 SEHNR and CDR2 FQNEAQ (reference sequence). J gave up 6 bases and V 1 base, and 7 bases lay outside the gene matches. This CDR3 is 15 amino acids long. The DNA of the CDR3 is TGTGCCAGCAGCTTAGTTAGCGGGAGTATCAGCGAGCAGTACTTC. Translating gives CASSLVSGSISEQYF. The variable domain in full, completed from reference TRBV7-9 and TRBJ2-7, reads DTGVSQNPRHKITKRGQNVTFRCDPISEHNRLYWYRQTLGQGPEFLTYFQNEAQLEKSRLLSDRFSAERPKGSFSTLEIQRTEQGDSAMYLCASSLVSGSISEQYFGPGTRLTVT.